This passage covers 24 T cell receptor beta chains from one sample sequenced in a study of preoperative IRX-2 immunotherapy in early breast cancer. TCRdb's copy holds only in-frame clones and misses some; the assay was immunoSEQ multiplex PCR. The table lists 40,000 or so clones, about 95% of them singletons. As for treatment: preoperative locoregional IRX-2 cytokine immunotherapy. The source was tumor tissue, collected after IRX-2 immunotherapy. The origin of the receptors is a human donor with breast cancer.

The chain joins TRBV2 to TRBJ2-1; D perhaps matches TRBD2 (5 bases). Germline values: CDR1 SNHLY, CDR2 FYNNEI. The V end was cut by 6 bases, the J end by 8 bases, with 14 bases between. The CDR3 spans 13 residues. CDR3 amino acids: CASSAAGGDEQFF. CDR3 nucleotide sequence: TGTGCCAGCAGCGCCGCAGGAGGTGATGAGCAGTTCTTC. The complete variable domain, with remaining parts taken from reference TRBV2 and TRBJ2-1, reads EPEVTQTPSHQVTQMGQEVILRCVPISNHLYFYWYRQILGQKVEFLVSFYNNEISEKSEIFDDQFSVERPDGSNFTLKIRSTKLEDSAMYFCASSAAGGDEQFFGPGTRLTVL.

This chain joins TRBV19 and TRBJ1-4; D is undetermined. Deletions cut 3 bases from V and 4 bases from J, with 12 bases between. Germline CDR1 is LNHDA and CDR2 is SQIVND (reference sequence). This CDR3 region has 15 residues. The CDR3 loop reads CASSMGGRYNEKLFF. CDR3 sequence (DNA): TGTGCCAGTAGTATGGGCGGACGGTATAATGAAAAACTGTTTTTT.

CDR3 amino acids: CASSQGRETEQYF. In DNA, the CDR3 is TGCGCCAGCAGCCAAGGACGTGAGACCGAGCAGTACTTC. The chain uses TRBV4-1 and TRBJ2-7; D unclear. The germline V gene has CDR1 MGHRA and CDR2 YSYEKL. This CDR3 comprises 13 residues. V gave up 1 base and J gave up 6 bases, with 10 bases separating them.

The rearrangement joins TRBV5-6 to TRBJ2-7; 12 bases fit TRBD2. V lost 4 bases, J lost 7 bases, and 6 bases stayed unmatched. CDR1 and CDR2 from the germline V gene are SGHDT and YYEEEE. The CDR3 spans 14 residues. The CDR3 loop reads CASSTSSGRGEQYF. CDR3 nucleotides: TGTGCCAGCAGCACATCTAGCGGGAGGGGTGAGCAGTACTTC.

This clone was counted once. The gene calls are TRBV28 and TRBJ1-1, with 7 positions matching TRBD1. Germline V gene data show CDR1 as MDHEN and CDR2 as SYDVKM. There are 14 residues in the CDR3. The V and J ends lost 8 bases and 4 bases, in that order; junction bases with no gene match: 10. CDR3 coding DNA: TGTGCCAGCCTTTCACAGGGGTACGGCACTGAAGCTTTCTTT. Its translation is CASLSQGYGTEAFF.

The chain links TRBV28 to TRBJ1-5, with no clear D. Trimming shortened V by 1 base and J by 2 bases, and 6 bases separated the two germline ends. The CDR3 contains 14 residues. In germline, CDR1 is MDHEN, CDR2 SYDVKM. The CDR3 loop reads CASSLFAGNQPQHF. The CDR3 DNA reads TGTGCCAGCAGTTTATTCGCAGGCAATCAGCCCCAGCATTTT.

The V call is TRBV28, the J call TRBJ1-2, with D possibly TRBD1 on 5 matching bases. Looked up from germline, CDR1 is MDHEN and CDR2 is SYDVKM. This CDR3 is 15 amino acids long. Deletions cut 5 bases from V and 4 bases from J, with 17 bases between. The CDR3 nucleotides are TGTGCCAGCAGTCCCACCTGGGGGAAAACCTATGGCTACACCTTC. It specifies CASSPTWGKTYGYTF.

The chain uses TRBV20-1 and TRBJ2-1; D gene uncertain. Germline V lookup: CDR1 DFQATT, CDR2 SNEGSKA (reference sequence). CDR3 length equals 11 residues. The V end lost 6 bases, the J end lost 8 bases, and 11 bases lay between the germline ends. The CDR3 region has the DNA TGCAGTGCGCTCCTGATTGATGAGCAGTTCTTC. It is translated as CSALLIDEQFF.

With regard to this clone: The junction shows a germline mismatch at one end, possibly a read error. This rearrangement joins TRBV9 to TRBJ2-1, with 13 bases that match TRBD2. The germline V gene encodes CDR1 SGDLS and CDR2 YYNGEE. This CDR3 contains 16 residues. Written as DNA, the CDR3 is TGTGCCAGCAGCGCGGGGGGTGGGACTAGCGGGATTGAGAAGTTCTTC. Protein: CASSAGGGTSGIEKFF.

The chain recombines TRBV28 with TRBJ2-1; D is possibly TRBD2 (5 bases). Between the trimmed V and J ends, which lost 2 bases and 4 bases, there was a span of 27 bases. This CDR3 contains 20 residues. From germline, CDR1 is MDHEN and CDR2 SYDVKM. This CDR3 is CASSLAAETPAGVAYNEQFF. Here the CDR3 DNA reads TGTGCCAGCAGTTTAGCCGCCGAGACTCCTGCGGGCGTAGCTTACAATGAGCAGTTCTTC.

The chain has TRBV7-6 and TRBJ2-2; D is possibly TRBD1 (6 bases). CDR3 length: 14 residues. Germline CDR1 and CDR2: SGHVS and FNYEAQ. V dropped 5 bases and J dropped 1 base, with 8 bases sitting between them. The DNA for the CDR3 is TGTGCCAGCAGCCGCAGGGGGAACACCGGGGAGCTGTTTTTT. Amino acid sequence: CASSRRGNTGELFF.

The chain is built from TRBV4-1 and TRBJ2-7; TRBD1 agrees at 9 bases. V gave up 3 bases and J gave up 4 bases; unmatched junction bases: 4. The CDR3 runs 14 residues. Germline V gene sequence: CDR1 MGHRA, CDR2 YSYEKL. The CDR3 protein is CASSHQDRGYEQYF. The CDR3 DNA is TGCGCCAGCAGCCATCAGGACAGGGGTTACGAGCAGTACTTC.

CDR3 sequence: CASSRTPYSLTGELFF. CDR3 nucleotide sequence: TGTGCCAGCAGCCGGACCCCTTACAGCCTAACCGGGGAGCTGTTTTTT. V gene TRBV7-9 combines with J gene TRBJ2-2; D gene unclear. V was shortened by 5 bases and J by 5 bases, with 18 bases between the two germline ends. The germline V gene encodes CDR1 SEHNR and CDR2 FQNEAQ (reference sequence). CDR3 length equals 16 residues.

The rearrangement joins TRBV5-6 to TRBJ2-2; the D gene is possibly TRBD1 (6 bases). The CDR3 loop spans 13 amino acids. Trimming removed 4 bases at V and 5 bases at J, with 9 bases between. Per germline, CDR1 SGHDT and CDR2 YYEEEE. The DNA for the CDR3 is TGTGCCAGCAGCCCTGGACAGACCGGGGAGCTGTTTTTT. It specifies CASSPGQTGELFF.

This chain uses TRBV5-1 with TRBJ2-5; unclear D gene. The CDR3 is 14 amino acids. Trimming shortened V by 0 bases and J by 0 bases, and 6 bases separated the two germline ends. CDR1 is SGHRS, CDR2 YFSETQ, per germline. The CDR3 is CASSLGGNQETQYF. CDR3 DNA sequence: TGCGCCAGCAGCTTGGGCGGCAACCAAGAGACCCAGTACTTC.

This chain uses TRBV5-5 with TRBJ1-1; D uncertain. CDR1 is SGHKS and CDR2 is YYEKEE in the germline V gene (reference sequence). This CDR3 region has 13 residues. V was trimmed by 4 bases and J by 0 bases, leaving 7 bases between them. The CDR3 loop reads CASSPQVNTEAFF. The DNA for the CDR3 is TGTGCCAGCAGCCCTCAGGTGAACACTGAAGCTTTCTTT.

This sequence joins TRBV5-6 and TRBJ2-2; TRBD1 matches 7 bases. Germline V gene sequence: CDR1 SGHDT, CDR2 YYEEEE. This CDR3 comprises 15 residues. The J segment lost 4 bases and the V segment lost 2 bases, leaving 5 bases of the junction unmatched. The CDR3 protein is CASSFGQAGTGELFF. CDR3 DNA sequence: TGTGCCAGCAGCTTTGGACAGGCTGGCACCGGGGAGCTGTTTTTT.

CDR3 in amino acids: CASSIKDSPYEQYF. The DNA of the CDR3 is TGTGCCAGTAGTATTAAGGACAGTCCCTACGAGCAGTACTTC. The V call is TRBV19, the J call TRBJ2-7; D is possibly TRBD1 (6 bases). The CDR3 length is 14 residues. Germline V CDR1 and CDR2: LNHDA, SQIVND (reference sequence). V was pared by 3 bases and J by 2 bases, with 11 bases between.

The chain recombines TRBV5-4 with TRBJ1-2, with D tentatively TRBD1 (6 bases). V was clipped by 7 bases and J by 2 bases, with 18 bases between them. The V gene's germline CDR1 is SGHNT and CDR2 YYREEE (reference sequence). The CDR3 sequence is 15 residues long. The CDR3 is CASRIERGGNYGYTF. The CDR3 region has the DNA TGTGCCAGCCGAATTGAGAGGGGGGGAAACTATGGCTACACCTTC.

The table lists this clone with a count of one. This CDR3 is CASKEANTGELFF. The CDR3 coding sequence is TGTGCCAGCAAGGAAGCGAACACCGGGGAGCTGTTTTTT. The rearrangement joins TRBV28 to TRBJ2-2, with D uncertain. Germline loops: CDR1 MDHEN, CDR2 SYDVKM. With 7 bases removed from V and 0 bases from J, the gap between germline ends came to 6 bases. The CDR3 is 13 amino acids.

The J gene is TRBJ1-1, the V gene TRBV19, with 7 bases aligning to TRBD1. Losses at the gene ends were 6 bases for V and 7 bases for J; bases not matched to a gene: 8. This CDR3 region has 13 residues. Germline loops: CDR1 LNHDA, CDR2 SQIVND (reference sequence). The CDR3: CASRGRGPLEAFF. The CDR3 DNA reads TGTGCCAGTAGGGGGAGGGGGCCACTTGAAGCTTTCTTT.

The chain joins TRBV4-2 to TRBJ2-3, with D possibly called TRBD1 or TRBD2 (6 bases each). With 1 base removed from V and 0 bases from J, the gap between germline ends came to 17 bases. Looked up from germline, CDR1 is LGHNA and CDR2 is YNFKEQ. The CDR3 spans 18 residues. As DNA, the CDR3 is TGTGCCAGCAGCCAAGTTCTCCCGGGGGCCTATAGCACAGATACGCAGTATTTT. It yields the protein CASSQVLPGAYSTDTQYF.

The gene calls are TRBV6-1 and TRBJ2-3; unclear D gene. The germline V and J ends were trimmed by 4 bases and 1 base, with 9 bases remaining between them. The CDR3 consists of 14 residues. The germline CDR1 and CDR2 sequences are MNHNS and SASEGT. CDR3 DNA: TGTGCCAGCAGTGCTCGGTTGGGCACAGATACGCAGTATTTT. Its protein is CASSARLGTDTQYF.

CDR3 sequence (DNA): TGTGCCAATCTACAGGGGAAGTACAATTCACCCCTCCACTTT. It translates to CANLQGKYNSPLHF. V is TRBV11-3 and J is TRBJ1-6; TRBD1 aligns across 7 bases. The germline V gene has CDR1 SGHNT and CDR2 YENEEA. J gave up 7 bases and V 10 bases, and 10 bases lay outside the gene matches. This CDR3 contains 14 residues.